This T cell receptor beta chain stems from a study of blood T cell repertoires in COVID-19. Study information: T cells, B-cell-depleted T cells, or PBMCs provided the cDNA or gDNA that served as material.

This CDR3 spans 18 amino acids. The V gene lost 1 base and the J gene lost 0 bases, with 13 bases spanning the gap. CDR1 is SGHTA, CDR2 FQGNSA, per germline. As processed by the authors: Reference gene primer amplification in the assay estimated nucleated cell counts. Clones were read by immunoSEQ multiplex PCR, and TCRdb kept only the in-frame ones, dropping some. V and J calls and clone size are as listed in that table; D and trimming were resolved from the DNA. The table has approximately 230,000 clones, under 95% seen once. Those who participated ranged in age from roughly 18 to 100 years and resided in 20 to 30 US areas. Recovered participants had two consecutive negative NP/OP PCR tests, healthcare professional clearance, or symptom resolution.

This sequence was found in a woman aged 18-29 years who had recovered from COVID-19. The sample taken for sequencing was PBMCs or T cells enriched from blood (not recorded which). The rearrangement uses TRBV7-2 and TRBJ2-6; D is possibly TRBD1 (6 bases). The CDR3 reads CASSLVQYRVSGANVLTF. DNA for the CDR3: TGTGCCAGCAGCTTAGTACAGTACAGGGTCTCTGGGGCCAACGTCCTGACTTTC.